The clone carrying this TCR beta chain occurred a few times. Its antigen is undetermined. This sample is part of a study of CD8+CD57+ T cells in acquired aplastic anemia. Study in general: Sorted CD4+ plus CD8+ cells gave DNA averaging around 3.2 ug.

Regarding the study as a whole: Around 30 sequences, all CD8+ CDR3, were shared between patients and controls. Levels of CD8+ Simpson's diversity were not significantly distinct in patients versus controls.

Genomic DNA, serving as template, underwent TCR beta VDJ and CDR3 profiling. TCRdb re-called the reads with MiXCR, one entry per CDR3 protein. The sample lists 150,000 to 200,000 distinct CDR3 sequences, about 60% occurring once. The length of the CDR3 is 13 residues. V dropped 3 bases and J dropped 1 base, with 6 bases sitting between them. The germline gives CDR1 SGHDN, CDR2 FVKESK. This TCR was recovered from a human donor in good health. The sample comprised sorted CD4+, CD8+, or CD8+CD57+ T cells (not recorded which) from PBMCs. This rearrangement joins TRBV14 to TRBJ1-1, with D unclear. The CDR3 sequence: CASSQGWNTEAFF. The CDR3 DNA reads as TGTGCCAGCAGCCAGGGCTGGAACACTGAAGCTTTCTTT.